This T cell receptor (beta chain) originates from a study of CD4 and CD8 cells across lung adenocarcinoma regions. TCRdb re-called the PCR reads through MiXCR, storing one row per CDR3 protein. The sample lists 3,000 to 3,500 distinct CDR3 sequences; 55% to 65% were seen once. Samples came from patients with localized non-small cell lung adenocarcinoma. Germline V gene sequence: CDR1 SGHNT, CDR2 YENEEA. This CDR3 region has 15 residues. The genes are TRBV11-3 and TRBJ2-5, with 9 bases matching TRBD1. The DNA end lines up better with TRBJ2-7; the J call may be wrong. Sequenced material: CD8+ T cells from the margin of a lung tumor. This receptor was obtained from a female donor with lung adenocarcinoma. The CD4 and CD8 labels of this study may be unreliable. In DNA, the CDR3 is TGTGCCAGCAGCTCCCCAGGGACAGGGTTCTACGAGCAGTACTTC. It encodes CASSSPGTGFYEQYF.